These 5 T cell receptor beta chains were sequenced from one sample in a study of blood T cell repertoires in COVID-19. The assay was immunoSEQ multiplex PCR, and TCRdb's table has in-frame clones only and misses some. Of a few hundred thousand clones in the sample, 65% to 90% were seen once. Sequencing was performed on PBMCs or T cells enriched from blood (not recorded which). These receptors all stem from a man in his forties or fifties who had recovered from COVID-19.

The chain employs TRBV7-2 and TRBJ2-7; a possible D gene is TRBD2 (6 bases). Germline V gives CDR1 SGHTA, CDR2 FQGNSA. The V and J ends lost 5 bases and 4 bases respectively, with 9 bases between them. The CDR3 extends over 12 amino acids. In nucleotides, the CDR3 is TGTGCCAGCAGCCGGGACTTGTACGAGCAGTACTTC. Protein sequence: CASSRDLYEQYF.

The chain combines TRBV7-2 with TRBJ1-2; no firm D call. V dropped 5 bases and J dropped 8 bases, with 12 bases sitting between them. Germline V CDR1 and CDR2: SGHTA, FQGNSA. The CDR3 sequence is 12 residues long. This CDR3 is CASSLRTDGYTF. The CDR3 coding sequence is TGTGCCAGCAGCCTAAGGACTGACGGCTACACCTTC.

The gene calls are TRBV28 and TRBJ2-6, with D possibly matching TRBD2 (6 bases). Germline V lookup: CDR1 MDHEN, CDR2 SYDVKM. Deletions cut 3 bases from V and 4 bases from J, with 19 bases between. The CDR3 totals 18 residues. DNA of the CDR3: TGTGCCAGCAGTTTGGCCAGGGAGGACTGGGCCGGGGCCAACGTCCTGACTTTC. This codes for CASSLAREDWAGANVLTF.

The chain employs TRBV10-3 and TRBJ1-1; D gene ambiguous. Germline CDR1 is ENHRY and CDR2 is SYGVKD. CDR3 size: 14 residues. Trimming took 0 bases from V and 5 from J, leaving 10 bases between them. The CDR3 DNA reads as TGTGCCATCAGTGAGTCCTCGGCGGGGACTGAAGCTTTCTTT. The encoded protein is CAISESSAGTEAFF.

The rearrangement links TRBV4-1 to TRBJ2-7; tentative D call: TRBD2 (5 bases). Germline-derived CDR1 and CDR2 are MGHRA and YSYEKL. This CDR3 has 15 amino acids. Between the trimmed V and J ends, which lost 3 bases and 2 bases, there was a span of 14 bases. CDR3 in DNA: TGCGCCAGCAGCCAGGCGGGTGGGAAGACCTACGAGCAGTACTTC. It translates to CASSQAGGKTYEQYF.